This passage covers 12 T cell receptor beta chains from one sample sequenced in a study of shared clonotypes between healthy human individuals. This table comes from immunoSEQ multiplex PCR, and its TCRdb copy is limited to in-frame clones, with some not included. Of fewer than 3 million clones listed, 80% to 95% are singletons. Sequencing was performed on naive CD4+ T cells from PBMCs. Subset specified: CD45RA+ positively selected. The receptors shown here come from a man aged 18 to 30 in good health. Some clones in this sample may be carry-over from other donors' samples.

The genes are TRBV5-1 and TRBJ2-6, with D possibly TRBD2 on 5 matching bases. Trimming took off 4 bases at V and 0 bases at J, with 11 bases between the two ends. Germline V lookup: CDR1 SGHRS, CDR2 YFSETQ. The CDR3 is made up of 16 amino acids. The CDR3 DNA is TGCGCCAGCAGCGCCGGACTGAGCTCTGGGGCCAACGTCCTGACTTTC. Encoded protein: CASSAGLSSGANVLTF.

This clone has only a few counts. J is TRBJ2-7 and V is TRBV6-5; 8 positions agree with TRBD1. This CDR3 spans 14 amino acids. In germline, CDR1 is MNHEY, CDR2 SVGAGI. V shed 4 bases, J shed 6 bases, and the junction held 8 bases outside the gene matches. This CDR3 reads CASSSLKTGGEQYF. CDR3 DNA: TGTGCCAGCAGTTCGCTCAAAACAGGGGGCGAGCAGTACTTC.

The chain has TRBV6-1 and TRBJ2-7; 8 nucleotides agree with TRBD2. Germline values: CDR1 MNHNS, CDR2 SASEGT. CDR3 length: 15 amino acids. V was clipped by 10 bases and J by 4 bases; unmatched bases: 15. For the CDR3, the DNA is TGTGCCACCTATATAGCCGGGGGGGGTTCGTACGAGCAGTACTTC. It codes for CATYIAGGGSYEQYF.

This chain connects TRBV7-3 to TRBJ2-2, with 11 nucleotides matching TRBD2. The germline gives CDR1 SGHTA, CDR2 FQGTGA. This CDR3 is 14 amino acids long. CDR3 nucleotide sequence: TGTGCATCGGGACTAGCGGCGAACACCGGGGAGCTGTTTTTT. As protein: CASGLAANTGELFF.

The chain is built from TRBV5-1 and TRBJ2-5; weak D call: TRBD2 (5 bases). The CDR3 has 15 residues. Germline V lookup: CDR1 SGHRS, CDR2 YFSETQ. Trimming pared 4 bases from V and 0 bases from J, leaving 13 bases between. Written as DNA, the CDR3 is TGCGCCAGCAGCATCGGTAGCGAGAACCAAGAGACCCAGTACTTC. It encodes CASSIGSENQETQYF.

As regards this clone: Distinct nucleotide sequences in the sample also encode this CDR3. The V call is TRBV25-1, the J call TRBJ1-1; D gene uncertain. The CDR3 totals 14 residues. Germline V gene data show CDR1 as MGHDK and CDR2 as SYGVNS. Trimming cost V 0 bases and J 4 bases, with 9 bases left between them. The CDR3 loop reads CASSEYQEGTEAFF. The CDR3 DNA follows: TGTGCCAGCAGTGAATATCAAGAGGGCACTGAAGCTTTCTTT.

The chain uses TRBV7-9 and TRBJ2-1; D uncertain. This CDR3 spans 12 amino acids. Germline lookup yields CDR1 SEHNR and CDR2 FQNEAQ (reference sequence). V shed 4 bases and J shed 7 bases, with 8 bases lying between them. CDR3 residues: CASSWALNEQFF. CDR3 bases: TGTGCCAGCAGCTGGGCCCTTAATGAGCAGTTCTTC.

V usage is TRBV27 and J usage is TRBJ2-3, with TRBD2 identical over 16 bases. This CDR3 has 18 amino acids. V shed 5 bases and J 6 bases; nucleotides not matched to a gene: 11. Per germline, CDR1 MNHEY and CDR2 SMNVEV (reference sequence). The CDR3 nucleotides are TGTGCCAGCAGTCGGGTTGAGGGACTAGCGGGAGGGCCGGATACGCAGTATTTT. Encoded protein: CASSRVEGLAGGPDTQYF.

This clone was seen only a few times. This chain links TRBV5-1 with TRBJ1-1; TRBD1 might be the D (5 bases). Between the trimmed V and J ends, which lost 5 bases and 5 bases, there was a span of 10 bases. The CDR3 has 12 amino acids. The germline CDR1 and CDR2 sequences are SGHRS and YFSETQ. CDR3 sequence (DNA): TGCGCCAGCAGAGGGGCAAGAACTGAAGCTTTCTTT. Translating gives CASRGARTEAFF.

This rearrangement joins TRBV4-2 to TRBJ2-6, with D maybe TRBD2 (5 bases). With 1 base removed from V and 1 base from J, the gap between germline ends came to 8 bases. CDR3 length: 16 residues. Germline V gene sequence: CDR1 LGHNA, CDR2 YNFKEQ. This CDR3 reads CASSQGPGSGANVLTF. CDR3 coding DNA: TGTGCCAGCAGCCAAGGCCCGGGGTCTGGGGCCAACGTCCTGACTTTC.

The chain employs TRBV5-5 and TRBJ1-2; D is possibly TRBD1 (5 bases). Germline V gene lookup returns CDR1 SGHKS and CDR2 YYEKEE (reference sequence). The CDR3 sequence is 15 residues long. Trimming pared 0 bases from V and 3 bases from J, leaving 12 bases between. The CDR3 loop is CASSLGIRDYYGYTF. For the CDR3, the DNA is TGTGCCAGCAGCTTGGGTATCCGGGACTACTATGGCTACACCTTC.

The chain employs TRBV30 and TRBJ1-5; maybe TRBD1 (6 bases). Per germline, CDR1 GTSNPN and CDR2 SVGIG (reference sequence). Trimming removed 0 bases from V and 0 bases from J, with 12 bases in between. The CDR3 covers 16 residues. The CDR3 bases are TGTGCCTGGAGTGTTTCGGGGGCGGTTAGCAATCAGCCCCAGCATTTT. As protein: CAWSVSGAVSNQPQHF. The whole variable domain, filled in from reference TRBV30 and TRBJ1-5, reads SQTIHQWPATLVQPVGSPLSLECTVEGTSNPNLYWYRQAAGRGLQLLFYSVGIGQISSEVPQNLSASRPQDRQFILSSKKLLLSDSGFYLCAWSVSGAVSNQPQHFGDGTRLSIL.